This passage covers 5 T cell receptor beta chains from one sample sequenced in a study of blood T cell repertoires in COVID-19. The repertoire was sequenced with immunoSEQ multiplex PCR; TCRdb's copy has only in-frame clones and lacks some. The sample holds roughly 150,000 clones; roughly 87% are singletons and the top ten take 4%. The sample was PBMCs or T cells enriched from blood (not recorded which). These receptors came from a woman aged 40 to 50 who had been exposed to COVID-19.

This chain links TRBV27 with TRBJ1-2; 7 bases fit TRBD1. The V gene end was trimmed by 10 bases and the J gene end by 8 bases; junction bases not matched to a gene: 7. This CDR3 region has 11 residues. CDR1 and CDR2 (germline): MNHEY, SMNVEV (reference sequence). The CDR3 protein is CAIWTGLGYTF. The DNA for the CDR3 is TGTGCCATATGGACAGGCCTCGGCTACACCTTC.

This chain uses TRBV12-3 or TRBV12-4 with TRBJ1-2; D not certain. V was shortened by 5 bases and J by 6 bases, with 10 bases between the two germline ends. The CDR3 has 12 amino acids. The CDR3 loop reads CASSPTVHGYTF. CDR3 bases: TGTGCCAGCAGTCCTACGGTTCATGGCTACACCTTC.

The CDR3 sequence: CATSRDQGALGYTF. The DNA of the CDR3 is TGTGCCACCAGCAGAGATCAGGGGGCGCTGGGCTACACCTTC. This chain joins TRBV15 and TRBJ1-2; 8 nucleotides line up with TRBD1. CDR3 length: 14 amino acids. The V gene's germline CDR1 is LNHNV and CDR2 YYDKDF (reference sequence). With V trimmed by 0 bases and J by 8 bases, 5 bases remained unmatched.

V is TRBV28 and J is TRBJ2-7, with 8 nucleotides matching TRBD2. Germline loops: CDR1 MDHEN, CDR2 SYDVKM. This CDR3 has 18 residues. The ends lost 5 bases at V and 3 bases at J; junction bases unmatched: 18. The CDR3 DNA follows: TGTGCCAGCAGTAGATCCCCGGGACTAGGTGCTTTGAGCTACGAGCAGTACTTC. Amino acid sequence: CASSRSPGLGALSYEQYF.

The chain is built from TRBV15 and TRBJ2-2; D remains unclear. Germline CDR1 is LNHNV and CDR2 is YYDKDF (reference sequence). The CDR3 is 14 amino acids. V gave up 1 base and J gave up 2 bases, with 5 bases separating them. The CDR3 DNA is TGTGCCACCAGCAGAGGAGGAAACACCGGGGAGCTGTTTTTT. It encodes CATSRGGNTGELFF.